The rows below give T cell receptor beta chains drawn from one sample of a study of T cell responses to AZD1222 COVID-19 vaccine. Some clones are missing from TCRdb's copy, which holds only in-frame ones; the method was immunoSEQ multiplex PCR. The sample has about 120,000 clones, roughly 93% seen once. The sample in question was peripheral blood, obtained 28 days after the second AZD1222 dose. These receptors were collected from an adult who received the AZD1222 COVID-19 vaccine. CDR3s include the opening cysteine and the closing phenylalanine or tryptophan. A D gene is named only where the DNA matches it firmly. Part of the rows lack a size; the others show once, few, many or a class for expanded clones.

d_gene	abundance	j_gene	v_gene	CDR3nt	CDR3aa
TRBD1	NA	TRBJ2-7	TRBV28	TGTGCCAGCAGAAGGACAGGGGGCCGCTACGAGCAGTACTTC	CASRRTGGRYEQYF
TRBD1	NA	TRBJ1-3	TRBV7-2	TGTGCCAGCAGCCTAACAGGGGCTGGAAACACCATATATTTT	CASSLTGAGNTIYF
NA	NA	TRBJ1-2	TRBV5-4	TGTGCCAGCAGCTTGGGGGCAGCCGCCGCGTATGGCTACACCTTC	CASSLGAAAAYGYTF
NA	NA	TRBJ1-2	TRBV9	TGTGCCAGCAGCGTAGAATTTAGGGGAGGCTACACCTTC	CASSVEFRGGYTF
TRBD2	NA	TRBJ2-7	TRBV6-5	TGTGCCAGCAGTCCAAGTAGCGGGAGAGCTTACGAGCAGTACTTC	CASSPSSGRAYEQYF
NA	NA	TRBJ2-5	TRBV7-2	TGTGCCAGCAGCCTGACCTTCCAAGAGACCCAGTACTTC	CASSLTFQETQYF
NA	NA	TRBJ2-7	TRBV27	TGTGCCAGCAGTACCTCCTACGAGCAGTACTTC	CASSTSYEQYF
NA	few	TRBJ2-2	TRBV7-3	TGTGCCAGCAGCCTACACATGGGGTTCTCCGGGGAGCTGTTTTTT	CASSLHMGFSGELFF
NA	NA	TRBJ1-2	TRBV9	TGTGCCAGCAACCGGGGGACCATTGGAAAAGGCTACACCTTC	CASNRGTIGKGYTF
NA	NA	TRBJ2-1	TRBV7-9	TGTGCCAGCAGCCCCCACCCCGGGAGTAAATACAATGAGCAGTTCTTC	CASSPHPGSKYNEQFF
NA	NA	TRBJ1-5	TRBV4-1	TGCGCCAGCAGTCGGGACACTAATCAGCCCCAGCATTTT	CASSRDTNQPQHF
TRBD2	NA	TRBJ2-2	TRBV18	TGTGCCAGCTCCCCCAGCGGGAGGCCCACCGGGGAGCTGTTTTTT	CASSPSGRPTGELFF
NA	NA	TRBJ1-2	TRBV9	TGTGCCAGCAGCGCGACAGGACCATATGGCTACACCTTC	CASSATGPYGYTF
TRBD2	NA	TRBJ2-7	TRBV29-1	TGCAGCGTTAAGAGGGCTAGCGGGAGTCTTTGGAACCCCTACGAGCAGTACTTC	CSVKRASGSLWNPYEQYF
TRBD1	NA	TRBJ2-6	TRBV5-1	TGCGCCAGCAGCTTTGACAGGGCTGGGGCCAACGTCCTGACTTTC	CASSFDRAGANVLTF
NA	NA	TRBJ1-2	TRBV28	TGTGCCAGCAGTTTATTTGGGGCCTCAAGGGGCTACACCTTC	CASSLFGASRGYTF
NA	NA	TRBJ1-2	TRBV5-1	TGCGCCAGCTCGGTGTTAGGGCCCAACTATGGCTACACCTTC	CASSVLGPNYGYTF
NA	NA	TRBJ1-2	TRBV6-5	TGTGCCAGCAGTTACTCGCCTACATTCCTTACCTACACCTTC	CASSYSPTFLTYTF
NA	few	TRBJ1-1	TRBV10-2	TGCGCCAGCAGTGAGTCGAGAAACACTGAAGCTTTCTTT	CASSESRNTEAFF
NA	NA	TRBJ1-2	TRBV3-1/TRBV3-2	TGTGCCAGCAGCCAAGCGGACGGGGGCCGTGGCTACACCTTC	CASSQADGGRGYTF
NA	NA	TRBJ1-5	TRBV6-5	TGTGCCAGCAGGTACGTCAACAGCAATCAGCCCCAGCATTTT	CASRYVNSNQPQHF
NA	NA	TRBJ1-5	TRBV19	TGTGCCAGTAGTATACGAGTTCGGAATCAGCCCCAGCATTTT	CASSIRVRNQPQHF
TRBD1	NA	TRBJ1-1	TRBV5-1	TGCGCCAGCAGCCTCGGGACAGGGAATATCAGGCAAGCTTTCTTT	CASSLGTGNIRQAFF
NA	few	TRBJ2-3	TRBV11-1	TGTGCCAGCAGCTTAGACGGGAGCTGGGGGACGCAGTATTTT	CASSLDGSWGTQYF
NA	NA	TRBJ1-5	TRBV2	TGTGCCAGCAGTGGGGGGGGCAATCAGCCCCAGCATTTT	CASSGGGNQPQHF
NA	NA	TRBJ2-4	TRBV4-1	TGCGCCAGCAGCCAAGCCGGGAGTTCGAACATTCAGTACTTC	CASSQAGSSNIQYF
NA	NA	TRBJ1-1	TRBV7-2	TGTGCCAGCAGTCCAGGGTGGACTGAAGCTTTCTTT	CASSPGWTEAFF
NA	few	TRBJ1-1	TRBV15	TGTGCCACCAGCAGAGCGAGGCAGGTACTTTGGACTGAAGCTTTCTTT	CATSRARQVLWTEAFF
NA	few	TRBJ1-1	TRBV5-1	TGCGCCAGCAGCTTGGTTCAGGGCGGTGGGACTGAAGCTTTCTTT	CASSLVQGGGTEAFF
NA	NA	TRBJ1-3	TRBV18	TGTGCCAGCTCACCAATGACAGACTCTGGAAACACCATATATTTT	CASSPMTDSGNTIYF
NA	NA	TRBJ1-1	TRBV20-1	TGCAGTGCCAAGCAGAACACTGAAGCTTTCTTT	CSAKQNTEAFF
NA	NA	TRBJ1-6	TRBV12-3/TRBV12-4	TGTGCCAGCAGCCCGACGGCGACAAGCCTCCACTTT	CASSPTATSLHF
NA	NA	TRBJ1-2	TRBV4-1	TGCGCCAGCAGCCCCGAAGTGTTGGGGGATGGAGGCTACACCTTC	CASSPEVLGDGGYTF
TRBD2	NA	TRBJ2-5	TRBV9	TGTGCCAGCAGCCCACAATCGGTAGCGGGAGGGCGTTGGAAAGAGACCCAGTACTTC	CASSPQSVAGGRWKETQYF
NA	NA	TRBJ2-5	TRBV18	TGTGCCAGCTCACCCGGACAAGAGACCCAGTACTTC	CASSPGQETQYF
NA	NA	TRBJ2-4	TRBV15	TGTGCCACCAGCGGGGGCTTAGCCAAAAACATTCAGTACTTC	CATSGGLAKNIQYF
NA	NA	TRBJ1-5	TRBV5-5	TGTGCCAGCAGCTTTCGCCAGACAGATAGCAATCAGCCCCAGCATTTT	CASSFRQTDSNQPQHF
TRBD1	NA	TRBJ1-4	TRBV29-1	TGCAGCGGTCGACAGGGTACAGCAACTAATGAAAAACTGTTTTTT	CSGRQGTATNEKLFF
TRBD1	NA	TRBJ1-2	TRBV5-8	TGTGCCAGCAGCTTGGTAGGGACAGGGGCTTCTCAGTTACTTTACTATGGCTACACCTTC	CASSLVGTGASQLLYYGYTF
NA	NA	TRBJ1-5	TRBV4-2	TGTGCCAGCAGCCAAGCTAGGGCAAATCAGCCCCAGCATTTT	CASSQARANQPQHF
NA	NA	TRBJ2-5	TRBV10-3	TGTGCCATCAGTGAGTCGTTGGGGGACCAAGAGACCCAGTACTTC	CAISESLGDQETQYF
NA	NA	TRBJ1-1	TRBV6-4	TGTGCCAGCAGTGCGAGTGGGGGGAACACTGAAGCTTTCTTT	CASSASGGNTEAFF
TRBD1	NA	TRBJ1-3	TRBV19	TGTGCCAGTAGTAGGGGGACAGGGTCTGGAAACACCATATATTTT	CASSRGTGSGNTIYF
TRBD1	NA	TRBJ2-7	TRBV28	TGTGCCAGCAGCGAGATCGGGACAGGGGGTAAATACGAGCAGTACTTC	CASSEIGTGGKYEQYF
TRBD1	NA	TRBJ2-7	TRBV25-1	TGTGCCAGCAGTGAATTCGAAGACAGGGGCTACGAGCAGTACTTC	CASSEFEDRGYEQYF
TRBD1	once	TRBJ1-2	TRBV5-1	TGCGCCAGCAGCTTTTTAGGACAGGACAGTAGCTACACCTTC	CASSFLGQDSSYTF
TRBD1	NA	TRBJ1-2	TRBV5-4	TGTGCCAGCAGCGCGGACAGGGCTAACTATGGCTACACCTTC	CASSADRANYGYTF
NA	NA	TRBJ2-7	TRBV4-1	TGCGCCAGCAGCCAAGATCATTCCATCACCGGGACCTACGAGCAGTACTTC	CASSQDHSITGTYEQYF
TRBD1	NA	TRBJ1-1	TRBV18	TGTGCCAGCTCACCTCCGTCGGACAGGGACGGAGCTTTCTTT	CASSPPSDRDGAFF
NA	NA	TRBJ2-7	TRBV18	TGTGCCAGCTCACACGCCCCGACCGATATGGCCGAGCAGTACTTC	CASSHAPTDMAEQYF